Listed below are T cell receptor beta chains from one sample, sequenced in a study of blood T cell repertoires in COVID-19. Using immunoSEQ multiplex PCR, the repertoire was profiled, and TCRdb retains in-frame clones only, with some absent. The sample includes about 460,000 clones, 88% of them seen just once. Sequencing was done on a sample of PBMCs or T cells enriched from blood (not recorded which). The receptors shown here come from an older woman who had recovered from COVID-19. The CDR3 runs from the conserved cysteine through the conserved F or W. The order of the fields is D gene, clone size, J gene, V gene, CDR3 protein, CDR3 DNA. A D gene is named only where the DNA matches it firmly. Not all rows give a size; the values are once, few, many and, for expanded clones, a class.

d_gene: TRBD1
abundance: -
j_gene: TRBJ1-2
v_gene: TRBV6-1
CDR3aa: CASSETGGNYGYTF
CDR3nt: TGTGCCAGCAGTGAGACAGGGGGGAACTATGGCTACACCTTC

d_gene: -
abundance: few
j_gene: TRBJ1-1
v_gene: TRBV4-1
CDR3aa: CASSPQSGLNTEAFF
CDR3nt: TGCGCCAGCAGCCCGCAGAGCGGCCTGAACACTGAAGCTTTCTTT

d_gene: -
abundance: -
j_gene: TRBJ2-1
v_gene: TRBV19
CDR3aa: CASTRYNLGTTYNEQFF
CDR3nt: TGTGCCAGTACCCGATACAACTTGGGGACAACTTACAATGAGCAGTTCTTC

d_gene: TRBD2
abundance: -
j_gene: TRBJ2-3
v_gene: TRBV5-4
CDR3aa: CASSHLGGETDTQYF
CDR3nt: TGTGCCAGCAGCCACCTCGGGGGGGAGACAGATACGCAGTATTTT

d_gene: -
abundance: -
j_gene: TRBJ2-5
v_gene: TRBV4-2
CDR3aa: CASSQALDQGSETQYF
CDR3nt: TGTGCCAGCAGCCAAGCTTTAGACCAGGGGTCGGAGACCCAGTACTTC

d_gene: -
abundance: -
j_gene: TRBJ2-4
v_gene: TRBV4-1
CDR3aa: CASSQDPQGTPIQYF
CDR3nt: TGCGCCAGCAGCCAAGATCCCCAGGGCACCCCCATTCAGTACTTC

d_gene: TRBD1
abundance: -
j_gene: TRBJ2-7
v_gene: TRBV27
CDR3aa: CASSPGTGLFNEQYF
CDR3nt: TGTGCCAGCAGTCCCGGGACAGGGCTGTTCAACGAGCAGTACTTC

d_gene: TRBD2
abundance: -
j_gene: TRBJ2-6
v_gene: TRBV28
CDR3aa: CASYAGAGANVLTF
CDR3nt: TGTGCCAGCTACGCGGGGGCTGGGGCCAACGTCCTGACTTTC

d_gene: TRBD2
abundance: -
j_gene: TRBJ2-1
v_gene: TRBV7-2
CDR3aa: CASSSLAGGFYNEQFF
CDR3nt: TGTGCCAGCAGCTCCCTGGCGGGGGGCTTCTACAATGAGCAGTTCTTC

d_gene: -
abundance: -
j_gene: TRBJ1-1
v_gene: TRBV4-1
CDR3aa: CASSQFRGTEAFF
CDR3nt: TGCGCCAGCAGCCAATTCAGGGGAACTGAAGCTTTCTTT

d_gene: -
abundance: -
j_gene: TRBJ1-4
v_gene: TRBV2
CDR3aa: CASSRDRRGGEKLFF
CDR3nt: TGTGCCAGCAGTCGTGACCGCCGCGGTGGTGAAAAACTGTTTTTT

d_gene: -
abundance: -
j_gene: TRBJ1-2
v_gene: TRBV27
CDR3aa: CASSTGQNYGYTF
CDR3nt: TGTGCCAGTTCCACAGGGCAGAACTATGGCTACACCTTC

d_gene: -
abundance: once
j_gene: TRBJ1-2
v_gene: TRBV29-1
CDR3aa: CSVLGDSNYGYTF
CDR3nt: TGCAGCGTTTTGGGGGACTCTAACTATGGCTACACCTTC

d_gene: -
abundance: -
j_gene: TRBJ2-3
v_gene: TRBV18
CDR3aa: CASSPHQGDTDTQYF
CDR3nt: TGTGCCAGCTCACCACACCAGGGTGACACAGATACGCAGTATTTT

d_gene: -
abundance: -
j_gene: TRBJ2-7
v_gene: TRBV20-1
CDR3aa: CSASGILASYEQYF
CDR3nt: TGCAGTGCTAGTGGCATCTTAGCTTCCTACGAGCAGTACTTC

d_gene: -
abundance: -
j_gene: TRBJ1-1
v_gene: TRBV19
CDR3aa: CASSIVKVRWGVQPMNTEAFF
CDR3nt: TGTGCCAGTAGTATAGTGAAGGTTCGATGGGGAGTACAGCCTATGAACACTGAAGCTTTCTTT

d_gene: TRBD1
abundance: few
j_gene: TRBJ1-3
v_gene: TRBV5-1
CDR3aa: CASSYSDRGLFNSGNTIYF
CDR3nt: TGCGCCAGCAGCTATTCGGACAGGGGGCTCTTCAACTCTGGAAACACCATATATTTT

d_gene: -
abundance: -
j_gene: TRBJ1-1
v_gene: TRBV10-3
CDR3aa: CAISEGLTDTEAFF
CDR3nt: TGTGCCATCAGTGAGGGACTAACGGACACTGAAGCTTTCTTT

d_gene: -
abundance: -
j_gene: TRBJ2-7
v_gene: TRBV7-9
CDR3aa: CASSSTGWDSYEQYF
CDR3nt: TGTGCCAGCAGCTCTACAGGGTGGGACTCCTACGAGCAGTACTTC

d_gene: -
abundance: -
j_gene: TRBJ2-3
v_gene: TRBV2
CDR3aa: CASSARGASIDTQYF
CDR3nt: TGTGCCAGCAGCGCACGGGGGGCGTCAATAGATACGCAGTATTTT

d_gene: TRBD1
abundance: -
j_gene: TRBJ2-1
v_gene: TRBV6-1
CDR3aa: CASSGVQGQGAFPYNEQFF
CDR3nt: TGTGCCAGCAGTGGGGTCCAGGGACAGGGGGCTTTCCCCTACAATGAGCAGTTCTTC

d_gene: -
abundance: -
j_gene: TRBJ1-2
v_gene: TRBV2
CDR3aa: CASSEAASNYGYTF
CDR3nt: TGTGCCAGCAGTGAAGCTGCGTCTAACTATGGCTACACCTTC

d_gene: -
abundance: -
j_gene: TRBJ1-1
v_gene: TRBV27
CDR3aa: CASSLYRNTEAFF
CDR3nt: TGTGCCAGCAGTTTGTACAGGAACACTGAAGCTTTCTTT

d_gene: -
abundance: -
j_gene: TRBJ1-5
v_gene: TRBV7-8
CDR3aa: CASSFAIGLQPQHF
CDR3nt: TGTGCCAGCAGCTTTGCGATTGGGCTTCAGCCCCAGCATTTT

d_gene: -
abundance: -
j_gene: TRBJ1-5
v_gene: TRBV2
CDR3aa: CASSETGKGPQHF
CDR3nt: TGTGCCAGCAGTGAAACCGGGAAGGGGCCCCAGCATTTT

d_gene: -
abundance: -
j_gene: TRBJ2-5
v_gene: TRBV2
CDR3aa: CASSAKGDGGETQYF
CDR3nt: TGTGCCAGCAGTGCAAAGGGGGACGGGGGGGAGACCCAGTACTTC

d_gene: TRBD1
abundance: -
j_gene: TRBJ2-3
v_gene: TRBV5-6
CDR3aa: CASSLDLGQGIDTQYF
CDR3nt: TGTGCCAGCAGCTTGGATTTGGGACAGGGGATAGATACGCAGTATTTT

d_gene: TRBD1
abundance: -
j_gene: TRBJ1-1
v_gene: TRBV6-1
CDR3aa: CASSEVGTGVRLDTEAFF
CDR3nt: TGTGCCAGCAGTGAAGTGGGGACAGGGGTTCGATTGGACACTGAAGCTTTCTTT

d_gene: -
abundance: -
j_gene: TRBJ1-6
v_gene: TRBV14
CDR3aa: CASSPQGYSPLHF
CDR3nt: TGTGCCAGCAGTCCTCAGGGATATTCACCCCTCCACTTT

d_gene: TRBD2
abundance: -
j_gene: TRBJ2-5
v_gene: TRBV5-1
CDR3aa: CASSWGGEETQYF
CDR3nt: TGCGCCAGCAGCTGGGGAGGGGAAGAGACCCAGTACTTC

d_gene: TRBD1
abundance: -
j_gene: TRBJ1-3
v_gene: TRBV18
CDR3aa: CASSPNRQGASGNTIYF
CDR3nt: TGTGCCAGCTCTCCTAACCGACAGGGGGCCTCTGGAAACACCATATATTTT

d_gene: -
abundance: -
j_gene: TRBJ1-1
v_gene: TRBV12-1
CDR3aa: CASSHGGKYWEAFF
CDR3nt: TGTGCCAGCAGCCACGGGGGAAAATACTGGGAAGCTTTCTTT

d_gene: -
abundance: -
j_gene: TRBJ1-6
v_gene: TRBV5-8
CDR3aa: CASSLARGMDSPLHF
CDR3nt: TGTGCCAGCAGCTTGGCCCGGGGTATGGATTCACCCCTCCACTTT

d_gene: -
abundance: few
j_gene: TRBJ2-7
v_gene: TRBV7-9
CDR3aa: CASSLVAGPYSYEQYF
CDR3nt: TGTGCCAGCAGCTTAGTCGCAGGCCCCTACTCCTACGAGCAGTACTTC

d_gene: -
abundance: once
j_gene: TRBJ2-5
v_gene: TRBV4-1
CDR3aa: CASSQRATQETQYF
CDR3nt: TGCGCCAGCAGCCAGAGGGCTACCCAAGAGACCCAGTACTTC